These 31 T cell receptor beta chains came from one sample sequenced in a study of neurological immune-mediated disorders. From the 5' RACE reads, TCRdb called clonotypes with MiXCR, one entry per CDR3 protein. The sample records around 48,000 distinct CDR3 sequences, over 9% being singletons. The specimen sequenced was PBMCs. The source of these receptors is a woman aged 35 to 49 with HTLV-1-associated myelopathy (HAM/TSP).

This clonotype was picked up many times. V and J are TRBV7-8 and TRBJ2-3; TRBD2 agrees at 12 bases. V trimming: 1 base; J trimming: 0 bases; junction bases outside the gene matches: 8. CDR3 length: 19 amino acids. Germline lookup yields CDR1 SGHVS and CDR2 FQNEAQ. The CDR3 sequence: CASSLVPSGGATSTDTQYF. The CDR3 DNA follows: TGTGCCAGCAGCTTAGTACCTAGCGGGGGGGCCACAAGCACAGATACGCAGTATTTT. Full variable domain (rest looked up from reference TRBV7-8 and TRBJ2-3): GAGVSQSPRYKVAKRGQDVALRCDPISGHVSLFWYQQALGQGPEFLTYFQNEAQLDKSGLPSDRFFAERPEGSVSTLKIQRTQQEDSAVYLCASSLVPSGGATSTDTQYFGPGTRLTVL.

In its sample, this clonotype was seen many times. The CDR3 DNA reads as TGCGCCAGCAGCTTGTTTGGCCAGATGGGAGGAAACGAGCAGTACTTC. It specifies CASSLFGQMGGNEQYF. This chain connects TRBV5-1 to TRBJ2-7; a weak D match, TRBD2 (6 bases). Trimming took off 1 base at V and 5 bases at J, with 19 bases between the two ends. The germline gives CDR1 SGHRS, CDR2 YFSETQ. There are 16 residues in the CDR3.

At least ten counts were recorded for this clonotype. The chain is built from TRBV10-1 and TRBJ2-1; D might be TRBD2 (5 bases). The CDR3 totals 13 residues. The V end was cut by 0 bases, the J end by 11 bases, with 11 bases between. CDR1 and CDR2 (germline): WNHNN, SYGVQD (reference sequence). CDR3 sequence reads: CASSESTGSQQFF. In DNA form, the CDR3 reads TGCGCCAGCAGTGAGTCGACGGGGTCCCAGCAGTTCTTC.

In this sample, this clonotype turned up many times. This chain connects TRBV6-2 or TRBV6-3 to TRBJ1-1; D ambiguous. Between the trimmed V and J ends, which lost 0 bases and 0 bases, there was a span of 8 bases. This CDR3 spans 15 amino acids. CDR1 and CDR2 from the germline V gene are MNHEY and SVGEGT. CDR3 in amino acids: CASSYSNMVNTEAFF. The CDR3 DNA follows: TGTGCCAGCAGTTACTCAAACATGGTGAACACTGAAGCTTTCTTT.

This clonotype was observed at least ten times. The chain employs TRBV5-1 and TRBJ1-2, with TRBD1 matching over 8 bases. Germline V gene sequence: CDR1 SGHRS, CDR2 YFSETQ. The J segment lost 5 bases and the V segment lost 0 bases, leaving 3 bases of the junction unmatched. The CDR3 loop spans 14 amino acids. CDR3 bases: TGCGCCAGCAGCTTGGGACAGGGGATTTATGGCTACACCTTC. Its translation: CASSLGQGIYGYTF.

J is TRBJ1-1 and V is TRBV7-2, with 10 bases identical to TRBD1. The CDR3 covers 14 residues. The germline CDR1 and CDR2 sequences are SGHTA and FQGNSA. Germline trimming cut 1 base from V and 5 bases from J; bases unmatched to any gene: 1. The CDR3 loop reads CASSLEGQGTEAFF. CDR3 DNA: TGTGCCAGCAGCTTAGAGGGACAGGGGACTGAAGCTTTCTTT. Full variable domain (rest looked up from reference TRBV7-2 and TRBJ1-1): GAGVSQSPSNKVTEKGKDVELRCDPISGHTALYWYRQSLGQGLEFLIYFQGNSAPDKSGLPSDRFSAERTGGSVSTLTIQRTQQEDSAVYLCASSLEGQGTEAFFGQGTRLTVV.

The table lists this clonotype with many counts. The CDR3 nucleotides are TGTGCCAGCAGCTCCGACAGGGGGTCCTACGAGCAGTACTTC. As protein: CASSSDRGSYEQYF. The J gene is TRBJ2-7, the V gene TRBV5-5; 9 bases align to TRBD1. V lost 3 bases to trimming and J lost 1 base; unmatched junction nucleotides: 2. The CDR3 is made up of 14 amino acids. Germline V CDR1 and CDR2: SGHKS, YYEKEE (reference sequence).

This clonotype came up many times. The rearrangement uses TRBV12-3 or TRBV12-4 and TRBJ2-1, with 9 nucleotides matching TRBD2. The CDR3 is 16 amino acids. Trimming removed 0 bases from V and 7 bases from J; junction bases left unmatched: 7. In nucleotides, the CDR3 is TGTGCCAGCAGTTTAGCTCCCGCGGGGGGGCGGAATGAGCAGTTCTTC. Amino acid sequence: CASSLAPAGGRNEQFF.

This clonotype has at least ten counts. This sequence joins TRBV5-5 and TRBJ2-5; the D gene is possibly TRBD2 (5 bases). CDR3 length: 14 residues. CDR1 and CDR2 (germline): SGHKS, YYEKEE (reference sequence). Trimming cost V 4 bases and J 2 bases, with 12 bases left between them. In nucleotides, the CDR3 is TGTGCCAGCAGCACCCCCGGGATGCAAGAGACCCAGTACTTC. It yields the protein CASSTPGMQETQYF.

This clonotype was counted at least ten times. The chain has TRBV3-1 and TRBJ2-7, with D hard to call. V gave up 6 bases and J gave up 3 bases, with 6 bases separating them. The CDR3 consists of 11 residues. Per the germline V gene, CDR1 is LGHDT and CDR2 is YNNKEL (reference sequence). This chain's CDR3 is CASSRIYEQYF. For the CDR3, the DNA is TGTGCCAGCAGTCGGATCTACGAGCAGTACTTC.

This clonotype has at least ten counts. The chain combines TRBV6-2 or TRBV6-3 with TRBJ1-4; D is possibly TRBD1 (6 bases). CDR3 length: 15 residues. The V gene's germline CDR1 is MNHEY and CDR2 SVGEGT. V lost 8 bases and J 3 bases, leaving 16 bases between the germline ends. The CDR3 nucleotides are TGTGCCAGCCAAGAGGTGGGGGCGGCTAATGAAAAACTGTTTTTT. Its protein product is CASQEVGAANEKLFF.

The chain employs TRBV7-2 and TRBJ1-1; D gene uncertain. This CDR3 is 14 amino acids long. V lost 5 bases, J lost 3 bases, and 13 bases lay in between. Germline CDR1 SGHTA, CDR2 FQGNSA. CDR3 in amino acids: CASSRIAADTEAFF. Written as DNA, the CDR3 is TGTGCCAGCAGCCGAATTGCAGCGGACACTGAAGCTTTCTTT.

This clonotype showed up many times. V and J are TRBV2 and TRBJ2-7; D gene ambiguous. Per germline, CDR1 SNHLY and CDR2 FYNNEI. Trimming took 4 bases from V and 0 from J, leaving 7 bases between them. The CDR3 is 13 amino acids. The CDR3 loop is CASSAPTSYEQYF. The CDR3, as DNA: TGTGCCAGCAGTGCACCGACCTCCTACGAGCAGTACTTC.

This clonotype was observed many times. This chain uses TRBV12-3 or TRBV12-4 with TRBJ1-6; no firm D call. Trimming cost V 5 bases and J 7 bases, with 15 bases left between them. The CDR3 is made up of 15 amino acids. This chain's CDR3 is CASSPRGDGNSPLHF. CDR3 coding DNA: TGTGCCAGCAGTCCTCGGGGTGATGGGAATTCACCCCTCCACTTT.

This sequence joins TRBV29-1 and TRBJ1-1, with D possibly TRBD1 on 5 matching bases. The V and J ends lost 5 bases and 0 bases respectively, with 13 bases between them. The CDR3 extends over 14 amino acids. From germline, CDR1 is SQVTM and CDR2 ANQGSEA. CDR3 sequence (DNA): TGCAGCGTTTCCCCGGGACTGATGAACACTGAAGCTTTCTTT. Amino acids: CSVSPGLMNTEAFF.

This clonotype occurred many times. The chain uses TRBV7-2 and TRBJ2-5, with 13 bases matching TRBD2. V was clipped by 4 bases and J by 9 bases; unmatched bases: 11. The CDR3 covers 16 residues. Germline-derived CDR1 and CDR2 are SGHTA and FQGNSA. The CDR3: CASSSPGLAGPAAQYF. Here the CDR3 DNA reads TGTGCCAGCAGCTCTCCGGGACTAGCGGGGCCAGCGGCCCAGTACTTC.

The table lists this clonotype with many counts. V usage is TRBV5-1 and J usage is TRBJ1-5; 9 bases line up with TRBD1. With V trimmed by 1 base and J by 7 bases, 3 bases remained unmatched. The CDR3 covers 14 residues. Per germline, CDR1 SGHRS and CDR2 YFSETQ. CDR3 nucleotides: TGCGCCAGCAGCTTGACGGGACAGGGACAGCCCCAGCATTTT. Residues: CASSLTGQGQPQHF.

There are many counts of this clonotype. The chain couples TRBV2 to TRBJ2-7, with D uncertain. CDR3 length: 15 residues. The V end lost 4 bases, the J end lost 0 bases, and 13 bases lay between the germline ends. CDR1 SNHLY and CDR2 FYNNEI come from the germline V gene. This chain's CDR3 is CASSALRESSYEQYF. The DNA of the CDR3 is TGTGCCAGCAGTGCTCTCAGAGAAAGCTCCTACGAGCAGTACTTC.

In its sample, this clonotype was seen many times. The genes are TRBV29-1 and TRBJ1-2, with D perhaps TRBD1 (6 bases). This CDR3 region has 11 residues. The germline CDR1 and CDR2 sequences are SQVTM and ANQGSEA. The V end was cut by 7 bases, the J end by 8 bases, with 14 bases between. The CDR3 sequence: CSAYGTYGYTF. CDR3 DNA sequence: TGCAGCGCCTACGGGACATACGGCTACACCTTC.

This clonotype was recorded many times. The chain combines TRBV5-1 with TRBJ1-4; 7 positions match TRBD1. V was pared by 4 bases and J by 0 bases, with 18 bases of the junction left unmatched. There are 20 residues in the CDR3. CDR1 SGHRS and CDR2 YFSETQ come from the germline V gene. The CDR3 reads CASSPRTTGYIRATNEKLFF. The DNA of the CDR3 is TGCGCCAGCAGCCCGCGTACGACAGGGTATATCAGGGCAACTAATGAAAAACTGTTTTTT.

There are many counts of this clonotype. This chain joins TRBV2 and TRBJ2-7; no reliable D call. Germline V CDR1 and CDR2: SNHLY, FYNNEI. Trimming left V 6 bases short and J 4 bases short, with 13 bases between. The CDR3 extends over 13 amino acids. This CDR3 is CASSRKGSYEQYF. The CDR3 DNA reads TGTGCCAGCAGCCGCAAGGGAAGTTACGAGCAGTACTTC.

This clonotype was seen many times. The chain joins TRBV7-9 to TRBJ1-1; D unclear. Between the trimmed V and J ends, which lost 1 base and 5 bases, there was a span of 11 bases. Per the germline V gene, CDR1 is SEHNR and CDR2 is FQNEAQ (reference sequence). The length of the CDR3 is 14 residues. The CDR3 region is CASSLESVRTEAFF. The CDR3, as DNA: TGTGCCAGCAGCTTAGAGTCTGTGAGGACTGAAGCTTTCTTT.

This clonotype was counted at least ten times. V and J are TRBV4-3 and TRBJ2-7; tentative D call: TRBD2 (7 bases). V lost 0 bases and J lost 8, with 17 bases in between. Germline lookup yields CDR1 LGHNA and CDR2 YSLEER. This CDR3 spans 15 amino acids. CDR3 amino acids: CASSQDQTVGGQQYF. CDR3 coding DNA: TGCGCCAGCAGCCAAGATCAGACGGTGGGGGGGCAGCAGTACTTC.

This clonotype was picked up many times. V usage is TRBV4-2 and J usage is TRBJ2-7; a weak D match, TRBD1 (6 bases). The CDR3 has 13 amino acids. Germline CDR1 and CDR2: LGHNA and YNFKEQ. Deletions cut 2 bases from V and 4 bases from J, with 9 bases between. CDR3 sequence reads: CASSQRQGYEQYF. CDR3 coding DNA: TGTGCCAGCAGCCAAAGGCAGGGGTACGAGCAGTACTTC.

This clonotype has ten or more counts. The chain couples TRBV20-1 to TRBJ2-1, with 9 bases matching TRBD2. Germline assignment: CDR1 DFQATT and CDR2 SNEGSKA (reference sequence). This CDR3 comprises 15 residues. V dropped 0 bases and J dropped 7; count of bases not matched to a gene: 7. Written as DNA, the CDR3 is TGCAGTGCTAGAGAGGGTAGCGGGGGAATGAATGAGCAGTTCTTC. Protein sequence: CSAREGSGGMNEQFF.

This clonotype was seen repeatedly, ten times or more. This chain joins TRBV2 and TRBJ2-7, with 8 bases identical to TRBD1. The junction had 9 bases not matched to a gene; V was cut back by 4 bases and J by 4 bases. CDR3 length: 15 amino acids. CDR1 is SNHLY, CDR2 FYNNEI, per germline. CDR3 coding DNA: TGTGCCAGCAGTGGGTCCCGACAGGGGCCTTACGAGCAGTACTTC. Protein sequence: CASSGSRQGPYEQYF.

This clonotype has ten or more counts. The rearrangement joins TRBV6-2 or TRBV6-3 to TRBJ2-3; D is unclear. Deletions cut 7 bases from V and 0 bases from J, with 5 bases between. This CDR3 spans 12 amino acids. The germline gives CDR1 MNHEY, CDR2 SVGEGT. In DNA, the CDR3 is TGTGCCAGCACCGATAGCACAGATACGCAGTATTTT. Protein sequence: CASTDSTDTQYF.

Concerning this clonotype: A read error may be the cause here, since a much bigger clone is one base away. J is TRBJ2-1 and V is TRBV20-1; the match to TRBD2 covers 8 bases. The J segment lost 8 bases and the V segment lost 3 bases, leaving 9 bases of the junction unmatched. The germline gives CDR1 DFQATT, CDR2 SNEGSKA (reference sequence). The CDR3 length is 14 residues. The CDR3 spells CSASSSGCNDEQFF. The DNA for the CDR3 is TGCAGTGCTAGCTCTAGCGGGTGTAACGATGAGCAGTTCTTC.

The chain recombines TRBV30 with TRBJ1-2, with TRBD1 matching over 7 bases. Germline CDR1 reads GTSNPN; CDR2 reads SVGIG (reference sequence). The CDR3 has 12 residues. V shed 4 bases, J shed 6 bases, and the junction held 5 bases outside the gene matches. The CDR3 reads CAWMFGQDGYTF. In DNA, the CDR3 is TGTGCCTGGATGTTCGGACAGGATGGCTACACCTTC.

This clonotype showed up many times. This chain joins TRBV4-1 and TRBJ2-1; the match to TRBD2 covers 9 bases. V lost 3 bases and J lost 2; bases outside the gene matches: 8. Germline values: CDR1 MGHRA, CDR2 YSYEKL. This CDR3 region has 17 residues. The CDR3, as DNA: TGCGCCAGCAGCCAGGGCCGTGGCGGGGGGGCCTACAATGAGCAGTTCTTC. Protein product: CASSQGRGGGAYNEQFF.

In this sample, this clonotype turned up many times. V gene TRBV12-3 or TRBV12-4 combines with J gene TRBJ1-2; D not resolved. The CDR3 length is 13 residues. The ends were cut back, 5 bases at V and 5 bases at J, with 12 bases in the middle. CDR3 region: CASSARLEYGYTF. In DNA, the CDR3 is TGTGCCAGCAGTGCCCGACTGGAGTATGGCTACACCTTC.